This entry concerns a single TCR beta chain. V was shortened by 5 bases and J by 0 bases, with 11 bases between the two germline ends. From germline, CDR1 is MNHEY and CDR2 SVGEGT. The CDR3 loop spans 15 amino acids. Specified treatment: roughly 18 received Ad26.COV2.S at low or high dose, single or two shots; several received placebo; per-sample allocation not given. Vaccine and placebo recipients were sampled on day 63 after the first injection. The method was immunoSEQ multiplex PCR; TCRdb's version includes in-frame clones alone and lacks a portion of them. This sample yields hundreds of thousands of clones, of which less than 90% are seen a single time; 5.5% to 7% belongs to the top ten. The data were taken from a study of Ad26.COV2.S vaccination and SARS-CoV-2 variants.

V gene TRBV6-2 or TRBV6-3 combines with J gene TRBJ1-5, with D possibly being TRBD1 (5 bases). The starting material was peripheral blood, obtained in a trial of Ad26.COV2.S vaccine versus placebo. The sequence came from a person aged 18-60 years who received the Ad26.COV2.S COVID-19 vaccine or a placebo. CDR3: CASSGQRISNQPQHF. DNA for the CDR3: TGTGCCAGCAGTGGACAAAGGATTAGCAATCAGCCCCAGCATTTT.